The present T cell receptor beta chain was sequenced within a study of T cell repertoires in cytomegalovirus infection. For the study at large: Shared public TCR beta signatures pointed to both CMV infection and a matching HLA type. Study-level findings and limits: The study identified carriers of CMV plus the relevant HLA from cumulative public TCR beta family frequency. Dominant in the ex vivo response were TCR beta clonotypes restricted by HLA-C and specific for CMV.

This clonotype was seen many times. The antigen is not known. The V gene end was trimmed by 6 bases and the J gene end by 4 bases; junction bases not matched to a gene: 5. The germline CDR1 and CDR2 sequences are SEHNR and FQNEAQ (reference sequence). The CDR3 has 13 residues. TCRdb ran MiXCR on the reads and lists one entry per CDR3 protein. The sample has fewer than 550,000 distinct CDR3 sequences; approximately 11% are singletons. The receptor comes from a human donor in good health (CMV status not recorded). Some clones in this sample may be carry-over from other donors' samples. The J gene is TRBJ1-2, the V gene TRBV7-9; TRBD1 matches at 7 bases. Input material: PBMCs. CDR3 in amino acids: CASSLTGPYGYTF. CDR3 DNA: TGTGCCAGCAGTCTGACAGGGCCCTATGGCTACACCTTC.